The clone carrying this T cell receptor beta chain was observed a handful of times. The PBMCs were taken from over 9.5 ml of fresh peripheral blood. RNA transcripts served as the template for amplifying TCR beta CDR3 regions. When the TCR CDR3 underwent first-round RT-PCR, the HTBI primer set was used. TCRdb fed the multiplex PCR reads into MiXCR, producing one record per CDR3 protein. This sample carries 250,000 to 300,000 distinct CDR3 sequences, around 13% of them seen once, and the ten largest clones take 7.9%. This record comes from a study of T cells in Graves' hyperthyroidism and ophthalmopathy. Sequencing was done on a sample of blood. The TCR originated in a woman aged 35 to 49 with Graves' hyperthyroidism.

The CDR3 spells CASSIDPRGADTEAFF. The CDR3 DNA sequence: TGTGCCAGTAGTATAGATCCGCGGGGGGCTGACACTGAAGCTTTCTTT. This chain links TRBV19 with TRBJ1-1, with TRBD1 as a possible D gene (6 bases). The CDR3 totals 16 residues. The germline V and J ends were trimmed by 0 bases and 3 bases, with 14 bases remaining between them. Germline values: CDR1 LNHDA, CDR2 SQIVND (reference sequence).